These 26 T cell receptor beta chains were all obtained from the same sample, sequenced in a study of blood T cell repertoires in COVID-19. Generated by immunoSEQ multiplex PCR, the TCRdb table keeps only in-frame clones and is missing some. The repertoire holds 52,000 or so clones, with 82% as singletons. Sequencing was done on a sample of peripheral blood. The origin of the receptors is a human donor in a cohort sampled during active COVID-19.

This sequence joins TRBV7-2 and TRBJ1-2; D ambiguous. Germline V lookup: CDR1 SGHTA, CDR2 FQGNSA. The length of the CDR3 is 13 residues. With 1 base removed from V and 3 bases from J, the gap between germline ends came to 6 bases. Here the CDR3 reads CASSLGTYYGYTF. DNA of the CDR3: TGTGCCAGCAGCTTAGGGACTTACTATGGCTACACCTTC.

The chain is built from TRBV11-2 and TRBJ1-3; D gene ambiguous. In germline, CDR1 is SGHAT, CDR2 FQNNGV. The V and J ends lost 5 bases and 0 bases respectively, with 11 bases between them. This CDR3 region has 15 residues. In DNA form, the CDR3 reads TGTGCCAGCAGCCGCGCGGGAAGCTCTGGAAACACCATATATTTT. It is translated as CASSRAGSSGNTIYF.

The chain recombines TRBV11-3 with TRBJ2-1; 8 bases line up with TRBD1. J was trimmed by 1 base and V by 5 bases; bases with no gene match: 7. Germline loops: CDR1 SGHNT, CDR2 YENEEA. The CDR3 runs to 16 residues. CDR3 region: CASSPGGTGSYNEQFF. The CDR3 region has the DNA TGTGCCAGCAGCCCAGGAGGGACAGGTTCCTACAATGAGCAGTTCTTC.

The rearrangement links TRBV2 to TRBJ1-2; no definite D call. CDR3 size: 14 residues. Germline assignment: CDR1 SNHLY and CDR2 FYNNEI. V lost 6 bases and J 0 bases, leaving 11 bases between the germline ends. In DNA form, the CDR3 reads TGTGCCAGCAGGGCGGTAGATTCTAACTATGGCTACACCTTC. Its protein is CASRAVDSNYGYTF.

This clone was detected only once. J is TRBJ2-7 and V is TRBV14, with 8 bases identical to TRBD2. J gave up 6 bases and V 1 base, and 5 bases lay outside the gene matches. The CDR3 spans 14 residues. The V gene's germline CDR1 is SGHDN and CDR2 FVKESK. The DNA of the CDR3 is TGTGCCAGCAGCCAAGCGGGGGGGAAGGGCGAGCAGTACTTC. The encoded protein is CASSQAGGKGEQYF.

This chain links TRBV10-3 with TRBJ1-2, with 7 bases lining up with TRBD1. V shed 10 bases, J shed 3 bases, and the junction held 8 bases outside the gene matches. Germline CDR1 is ENHRY and CDR2 is SYGVKD. The CDR3 has 13 amino acids. The CDR3: CATRQGIDYGYTF. The CDR3 DNA follows: TGTGCCACCAGACAGGGAATCGACTATGGCTACACCTTC.

This clone was found once. V and J are TRBV2 and TRBJ1-1, with D maybe TRBD1 (5 bases). Trimming removed 7 bases from V and 1 base from J, with 7 bases in between. The CDR3 has 12 residues. Germline loops: CDR1 SNHLY, CDR2 FYNNEI. In nucleotides, the CDR3 is TGTGCCAGCACCGACAGGAACACTGAAGCTTTCTTT. Its translation: CASTDRNTEAFF.

The V gene is TRBV2, the J gene TRBJ2-5; D unresolved. The V end was cut by 0 bases, the J end by 5 bases, with 4 bases between. CDR1 is SNHLY and CDR2 is FYNNEI in the germline V gene. The CDR3 has 12 amino acids. Written as DNA, the CDR3 is TGTGCCAGCAGTGAAGCCTTTGAGACCCAGTACTTC. Translation: CASSEAFETQYF.

This clone was observed a handful of times. V usage is TRBV6-5 and J usage is TRBJ1-5, with a possible D match to TRBD1 (6 bases). CDR1 and CDR2 from the germline V gene are MNHEY and SVGAGI. The CDR3 contains 13 residues. V was trimmed by 5 bases and J by 15 bases, leaving 20 bases between them. The CDR3 region has the DNA TGTGCCAGCAGTAATCCGGGACACAGTCTCCCGCATTTT. It yields the protein CASSNPGHSLPHF.

The chain employs TRBV7-8 and TRBJ1-1, with TRBD1 identical over 8 bases. V dropped 5 bases and J dropped 11; count of bases not matched to a gene: 7. Germline V gene data show CDR1 as SGHVS and CDR2 as FQNEAQ. CDR3 length equals 12 residues. The DNA for the CDR3 is TGTGCCAGCAGCATCTCGACAGGGGAGGCTTTCTTT. Translation: CASSISTGEAFF.

The CDR3 loop is CASSQRAAEKLFF. The CDR3 DNA sequence: TGTGCCAGCAGCCAGCGGGCAGCCGAAAAACTGTTTTTT. The gene calls are TRBV3-1 (or the pseudogene TRBV3-2) and TRBJ1-4; D is unclear. CDR1 and CDR2 (germline): LGHDT, YNNKEL (reference sequence). Deletions cut 3 bases from V and 8 bases from J, with 10 bases between. This CDR3 has 13 residues.

This clone was seen a single time. This chain connects TRBV9 to TRBJ2-7; maybe TRBD1 (6 bases). This CDR3 is built from 13 residues. Germline-derived CDR1 and CDR2 are SGDLS and YYNGEE. The V end lost 0 bases, the J end lost 6 bases, and 10 bases lay between the germline ends. CDR3: CASSVVGGGEQYF. The CDR3 DNA follows: TGTGCCAGCAGCGTAGTAGGGGGTGGCGAGCAGTACTTC.

J is TRBJ2-1 and V is TRBV2; 8 positions agree with TRBD1. The CDR3 is 17 residues long. V shed 6 bases and J 5 bases; nucleotides not matched to a gene: 15. Germline-derived CDR1 and CDR2 are SNHLY and FYNNEI. The DNA for the CDR3 is TGTGCCAGCAGCCAACAGAGCGGCAGGGGGCCGGACAATGAGCAGTTCTTC. Amino acid sequence: CASSQQSGRGPDNEQFF.

The chain is built from TRBV5-4 and TRBJ2-1; TRBD1 matches at 11 bases. CDR1 and CDR2 from the germline V gene are SGHNT and YYREEE (reference sequence). Trimming cost V 5 bases and J 4 bases; bases outside gene matches: 5. This CDR3 is 15 amino acids long. The CDR3 nucleotides read TGTGCCAGCAGTTCCGGGACAGGGGGATACAATGAGCAGTTCTTC. Translation gives CASSSGTGGYNEQFF.

The chain combines TRBV24-1 with TRBJ2-5, with D perhaps matching TRBD1 (5 bases). CDR1 is KGHDR, CDR2 SFDVKD, per germline. The CDR3 runs to 13 residues. V dropped 8 bases and J dropped 4 bases, with 13 bases sitting between them. DNA of the CDR3: TGTGCCACCAAGAAGGGGTCAGGAGAGACCCAGTACTTC. This encodes CATKKGSGETQYF.

This chain links TRBV24-1 with TRBJ2-3, with no clear D. The CDR3 covers 13 residues. CDR1 is KGHDR and CDR2 is SFDVKD in the germline V gene. Trimming stripped 6 bases from V and 1 base from J, with 7 bases between. The CDR3 sequence is CATSSQGTDTQYF. The CDR3 nucleotides are TGTGCCACCAGTAGTCAGGGCACAGATACGCAGTATTTT.

J is TRBJ2-7 and V is TRBV7-9, with TRBD1 matching over 10 bases. J lost 7 bases, V lost 5 bases, and 14 bases had no gene match. The CDR3 is 16 residues long. CDR1 and CDR2 (germline): SEHNR, FQNEAQ (reference sequence). Here the CDR3 DNA reads TGTGCCAGCAGCGAACCCTCCGGGACAGGGGCCCTTGAGCAGTACTTC. It yields the protein CASSEPSGTGALEQYF.

The chain has TRBV5-1 and TRBJ1-1; no clear D gene. Per the germline V gene, CDR1 is SGHRS and CDR2 is YFSETQ. V gave up 3 bases and J gave up 5 bases, with 14 bases separating them. The CDR3 spans 14 residues. DNA of the CDR3: TGCGCCAGCAGCTCGTCTACGGGCGGGACTGAAGCTTTCTTT. This codes for CASSSSTGGTEAFF.

Written as DNA, the CDR3 is TGTGCCAGCTCCAAGGGACTCCAAGAGACCCAGTACTTC. Amino acid sequence: CASSKGLQETQYF. This sequence joins TRBV2 and TRBJ2-5, with a weak D call TRBD2 (6 bases). This CDR3 spans 13 amino acids. Germline values: CDR1 SNHLY, CDR2 FYNNEI. V was cut by 8 bases and J by 1 base, with 11 bases left in between.

This clone was recorded only once. The rearrangement joins TRBV6-6 to TRBJ2-5; D remains ambiguous. The germline CDR1 and CDR2 sequences are MNHNY and SVGAGI (reference sequence). CDR3 size: 11 residues. The ends were cut back, 6 bases at V and 4 bases at J, with 6 bases in the middle. The CDR3 here is CASRTLETQYF. In nucleotides, the CDR3 is TGTGCCAGCAGGACTCTAGAGACCCAGTACTTC.

The genes are TRBV4-3 and TRBJ2-1; TRBD2 matches 9 bases. The V gene end was trimmed by 3 bases and the J gene end by 5 bases; junction bases not matched to a gene: 5. The CDR3 is 15 residues long. Germline loops: CDR1 LGHNA, CDR2 YSLEER. This CDR3 reads CASSHGVAGDNEQFF. In DNA form, the CDR3 reads TGCGCCAGCAGCCACGGGGTAGCGGGGGACAATGAGCAGTTCTTC.

The V gene is TRBV28, the J gene TRBJ1-3; the D gene is possibly TRBD1 (6 bases). From germline, CDR1 is MDHEN and CDR2 SYDVKM. V lost 2 bases and J 2 bases, leaving 10 bases between the germline ends. The CDR3 is 15 residues long. The CDR3 reads CASSLMGAAGNTIYF. CDR3 bases: TGTGCCAGCAGTTTAATGGGGGCAGCTGGAAACACCATATATTTT.

The chain is built from TRBV5-4 and TRBJ1-1; D not resolved. The V gene's germline CDR1 is SGHNT and CDR2 YYREEE (reference sequence). The V and J ends lost 5 bases and 1 base respectively, with 6 bases between them. The CDR3 contains 12 residues. The CDR3 loop is CASSQQNTEAFF. CDR3 sequence (DNA): TGTGCCAGCAGTCAACAGAACACTGAAGCTTTCTTT.

J is TRBJ2-1 and V is TRBV7-2, with 7 bases matching TRBD2. The CDR3 totals 11 residues. V lost 6 bases, J lost 11 bases, and 4 bases stayed unmatched. Germline V CDR1 and CDR2: SGHTA, FQGNSA. In DNA form, the CDR3 reads TGTGCCAGCAGGTCCGGGACTAAGCAGTTCTTC. Translated, it gives CASRSGTKQFF.

The V and J genes are TRBV7-9 and TRBJ2-5; TRBD2 matches 11 bases. Looked up from germline, CDR1 is SEHNR and CDR2 is FQNEAQ (reference sequence). The CDR3 consists of 12 residues. After removal of 6 bases from V and 7 bases from J, the junction contained 1 base not matched to a gene. Here the CDR3 DNA reads TGTGCCAGCAGGGGACTAGCGGTGACCCAGTACTTC. This translates into CASRGLAVTQYF.

In this sample, this clone turned up once. The chain couples TRBV5-4 to TRBJ2-7, with D possibly being TRBD1 (5 bases). CDR3 size: 14 residues. V lost 2 bases, J lost 3 bases, and 12 bases lay in between. CDR1 and CDR2 from the germline V gene are SGHNT and YYREEE (reference sequence). CDR3 amino acids: CASSFSGLRYEQYF. The CDR3 nucleotides are TGTGCCAGCAGCTTTTCAGGGCTCCGCTACGAGCAGTACTTC.